Presented here are 16 T cell receptor beta chains from one specimen sequenced in a study of T cells in Graves' hyperthyroidism and ophthalmopathy. Amplification yielded TCR beta CDR3 regions, with RNA transcripts as the source. First-round RT-PCR targeting the TCR CDR3 was performed with the HTBI primer set. TCRdb passed the multiplex PCR reads through MiXCR, listing each CDR3 protein once. The data hold 350,000 or so distinct CDR3 sequences, with about a sixth observed a single time. Sequenced input: blood. Receptor source: a woman aged 25 to 39 with Graves' hyperthyroidism that later progressed to Graves' ophthalmopathy.

The CDR3 coding sequence is TGTGCCTTTTCGGTCGGAGAAGAGACCCAGTACTTC. It specifies CAFSVGEETQYF. V is TRBV2 and J is TRBJ2-5; no clear D. The CDR3 has 12 amino acids. The germline V and J ends were trimmed by 11 bases and 3 bases, with 13 bases remaining between them. Germline-derived CDR1 and CDR2 are SNHLY and FYNNEI. Together with reference TRBV2 and TRBJ2-5, the CDR3 gives the full variable domain: EPEVTQTPSHQVTQMGQEVILRCVPISNHLYFYWYRQILGQKVEFLVSFYNNEISEKSEIFDDQFSVERPDGSNFTLKIRSTKLEDSAMYFCAFSVGEETQYFGPGTRLLVL.

The rearrangement joins TRBV27 to TRBJ2-5, with D perhaps matching TRBD1 (5 bases). V lost 4 bases and J lost 3, with 15 bases in between. Germline V gene sequence: CDR1 MNHEY, CDR2 SMNVEV (reference sequence). The CDR3 contains 15 residues. Here the CDR3 DNA reads TGTGCCAGCAGTTGGTCCAGGGTTCCCAAAGAGACCCAGTACTTC. Translated: CASSWSRVPKETQYF.

The rearrangement joins TRBV11-2 to TRBJ2-1; possible D gene TRBD1, 9 bases. The CDR3 sequence is 17 residues long. The germline CDR1 and CDR2 sequences are SGHAT and FQNNGV. V dropped 1 base and J dropped 6 bases, with 19 bases sitting between them. The chain's CDR3 is CASSLVAGQGSPNEQFF. The CDR3 DNA sequence: TGTGCCAGCAGCTTAGTAGCGGGACAGGGCAGTCCCAATGAGCAGTTCTTC.

This clonotype was observed at least ten times. The gene calls are TRBV7-9 and TRBJ2-3; D unresolved. V was cut by 3 bases and J by 0 bases, with 7 bases left in between. CDR1 SEHNR and CDR2 FQNEAQ come from the germline V gene (reference sequence). This CDR3 region has 14 residues. Written as DNA, the CDR3 is TGTGCCAGCAGCTTGGCGCAGAGCACAGATACGCAGTATTTT. It specifies CASSLAQSTDTQYF. The whole variable domain, filled in from reference TRBV7-9 and TRBJ2-3, reads DTGVSQNPRHKITKRGQNVTFRCDPISEHNRLYWYRQTLGQGPEFLTYFQNEAQLEKSRLLSDRFSAERPKGSFSTLEIQRTEQGDSAMYLCASSLAQSTDTQYFGPGTRLTVL.

This clonotype was seen repeatedly, ten times or more. The chain has TRBV19 and TRBJ1-1, with D perhaps TRBD1 (6 bases). CDR3 length: 14 residues. Germline loops: CDR1 LNHDA, CDR2 SQIVND (reference sequence). The V end lost 3 bases, the J end lost 3 bases, and 11 bases lay between the germline ends. The CDR3 is CASSINRAYTEAFF. The CDR3, as DNA: TGTGCCAGTAGTATTAACAGGGCGTACACTGAAGCTTTCTTT.

This clonotype was seen a handful of times. The V call is TRBV4-1, the J call TRBJ2-5; D unclear. Germline V gives CDR1 MGHRA, CDR2 YSYEKL. The CDR3 length is 13 residues. V lost 2 bases, J lost 4 bases, and 8 bases lay in between. The CDR3 reads CASSQLRGETQYF. In nucleotides, the CDR3 is TGCGCCAGCAGCCAATTACGAGGAGAGACCCAGTACTTC.

This clonotype showed up just a few times. The rearrangement joins TRBV5-1 to TRBJ2-1, with D possibly being TRBD2 (6 bases). In germline, CDR1 is SGHRS, CDR2 YFSETQ. The CDR3 extends over 16 amino acids. Trimming took 6 bases from V and 4 from J, leaving 20 bases between them. CDR3 DNA sequence: TGCGCCAGCAACCCAGGCTTCGGGAGCGGTTACAATGAGCAGTTCTTC. Protein product: CASNPGFGSGYNEQFF.

The rearrangement uses TRBV12-3 or TRBV12-4 and TRBJ2-1, with D unclear. The DNA end is a closer match to TRBJ2-7, so the J assignment may be wrong. The CDR3 covers 17 residues. The CDR3 sequence is CASTSHFWAELYNEQYF. In DNA, the CDR3 is TGTGCCAGCACCTCACACTTCTGGGCGGAGCTCTACAATGAGCAGTACTTC.

The chain couples TRBV5-6 to TRBJ2-3; 7 positions agree with TRBD2. Trimming took 3 bases from V and 4 from J; bases not matched to a gene: 11. This CDR3 contains 16 residues. Germline-derived CDR1 and CDR2 are SGHDT and YYEEEE. The CDR3 coding sequence is TGTGCCAGCAGCTCATCCGGGACTACGTTCGCAGATACGCAGTATTTT. The encoded protein is CASSSSGTTFADTQYF.

This clonotype was seen at least ten times. J is TRBJ2-1 and V is TRBV28; D unclear. The germline CDR1 and CDR2 sequences are MDHEN and SYDVKM. The V end was cut by 3 bases, the J end by 0 bases, with 18 bases between. This CDR3 is 18 amino acids long. The CDR3 loop reads CASSFGVGYQSSYNEQFF. DNA of the CDR3: TGTGCCAGCAGTTTTGGGGTAGGCTACCAGAGCTCCTACAATGAGCAGTTCTTC.

This chain uses TRBV27 with TRBJ1-4; TRBD1 matches at 7 bases. The CDR3 consists of 13 residues. CDR1 is MNHEY, CDR2 SMNVEV, per germline (reference sequence). The ends lost 5 bases at V and 7 bases at J; junction bases unmatched: 4. The CDR3 sequence is CASSPTGVEKLFF. DNA of the CDR3: TGTGCCAGCAGTCCAACAGGGGTTGAAAAACTGTTTTTT.

This clonotype was found many times. This chain uses TRBV28 with TRBJ1-1, with 8 bases that match TRBD1. The CDR3 runs to 17 residues. The ends lost 5 bases at V and 5 bases at J; junction bases unmatched: 16. Germline V gives CDR1 MDHEN, CDR2 SYDVKM. In DNA form, the CDR3 reads TGTGCCAGCAGTACCCGAGACAGGGGAGATCCTGGTACTGAAGCTTTCTTT. Protein sequence: CASSTRDRGDPGTEAFF.

This clonotype was found many times. The V and J genes are TRBV11-2 and TRBJ2-5; maybe TRBD2 (6 bases). The ends were cut back, 4 bases at V and 5 bases at J, with 17 bases in the middle. In germline, CDR1 is SGHAT, CDR2 FQNNGV. CDR3 length: 15 residues. In DNA form, the CDR3 reads TGTGCCAGCAGCTCCGGGGCGGGGAGGTCGGAGACCCAGTACTTC. Its translation is CASSSGAGRSETQYF.

The chain is built from TRBV5-1 and TRBJ2-3; 10 bases line up with TRBD2. The CDR3 totals 15 residues. CDR1 and CDR2 (germline): SGHRS, YFSETQ. After removal of 0 bases from V and 10 bases from J, the junction contained 8 bases not matched to a gene. The CDR3 here is CASSLASGGSGAQYF. Here the CDR3 DNA reads TGCGCCAGCAGCTTGGCTAGCGGGGGATCCGGGGCGCAGTATTTT.

The sample holds many counts of this clonotype. This rearrangement joins TRBV27 to TRBJ2-7; no clear D gene. CDR1 and CDR2 from the germline V gene are MNHEY and SMNVEV (reference sequence). This CDR3 has 14 residues. With 3 bases removed from V and 2 bases from J, the gap between germline ends came to 11 bases. The CDR3 region has the DNA TGTGCCAGCAGTTTCGGAGCGACCGCCTACGAGCAGTACTTC. It codes for CASSFGATAYEQYF.

The gene calls are TRBV19 and TRBJ1-1, with a possible D match to TRBD1 (5 bases). CDR3 size: 17 residues. The V end was cut by 3 bases, the J end by 0 bases, with 17 bases between. Germline-derived CDR1 and CDR2 are LNHDA and SQIVND (reference sequence). CDR3 loop: CASSMGQGVRLNTEAFF. Here the CDR3 DNA reads TGTGCCAGTAGTATGGGGCAGGGCGTTCGACTGAACACTGAAGCTTTCTTT.